This section outlines one T cell receptor (beta chain) sequence together with its context. Clones were read by immunoSEQ multiplex PCR, and TCRdb kept only the in-frame ones, dropping some. This table holds fewer than 30,000 clones, about three fifths found once. The source of the sample is a study of early stage breast cancer tumors. The CDR3 totals 14 residues. The trim removed 4 bases at V and 4 bases at J, leaving 4 bases unmatched. CDR1 is SGHDN and CDR2 is FVKESK in the germline V gene. The TCR originated in a person aged 50-59 years with breast cancer. This rearrangement joins TRBV14 to TRBJ2-1; 7 nucleotides match TRBD1. Sequenced input: breast tumor tissue. The CDR3 sequence: CASSPYRGYNEQFF. Written as DNA, the CDR3 is TGTGCCAGCAGCCCATACAGGGGATACAATGAGCAGTTCTTC.